Sequencing of this TCR beta chain was carried out in a study of beta chain features in type 1 diabetes. Study-level points and caveats: All four CD4+ subsets from Type 1 diabetes patients carried moderately but significantly shorter TCRB CDR3s. Diminished insertions and augmented deletions at VDJ junctions characterized type 1 diabetes patients.

cDNA synthesis used the whole RNA isolate, giving expressed TCRB sequences. Data came from immunoSEQ multiplex PCR; TCRdb stores just in-frame clones and leaves some out. The data contain approximately 150,000 clones, more than 9% of them seen just once; the ten biggest clones take up under 1.5%. Regarding this clone: Its specificity is unknown.

Trimming took 6 bases from V and 3 from J, leaving 15 bases between them. The CDR3 extends over 15 amino acids. CDR1 is SNHLY, CDR2 FYNNEI, per germline. The genes are TRBV2 and TRBJ2-1, with a possible D match to TRBD2 (6 bases). The sequence came from a man aged 18 to 30 in good health. The material sequenced was naive CD4+ T cells from blood. This CDR3 reads CASSALGGGYNEQFF. CDR3 nucleotide sequence: TGTGCCAGCAGCGCCTTGGGGGGAGGCTACAATGAGCAGTTCTTC. Filled out from reference TRBV2 and TRBJ2-1, the complete variable domain reads EPEVTQTPSHQVTQMGQEVILRCVPISNHLYFYWYRQILGQKVEFLVSFYNNEISEKSEIFDDQFSVERPDGSNFTLKIRSTKLEDSAMYFCASSALGGGYNEQFFGPGTRLTVL.